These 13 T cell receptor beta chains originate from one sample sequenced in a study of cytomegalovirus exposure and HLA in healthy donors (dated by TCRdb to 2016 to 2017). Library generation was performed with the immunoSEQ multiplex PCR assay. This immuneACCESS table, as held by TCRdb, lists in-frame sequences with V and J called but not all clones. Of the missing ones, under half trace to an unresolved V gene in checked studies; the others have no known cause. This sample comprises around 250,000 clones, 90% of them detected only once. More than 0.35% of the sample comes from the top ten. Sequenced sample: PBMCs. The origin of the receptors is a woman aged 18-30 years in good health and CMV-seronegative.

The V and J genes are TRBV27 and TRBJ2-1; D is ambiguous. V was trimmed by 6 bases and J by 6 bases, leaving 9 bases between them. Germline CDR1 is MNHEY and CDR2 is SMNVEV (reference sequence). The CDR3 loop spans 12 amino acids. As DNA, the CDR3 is TGTGCCAGCAGCCTCGACACCAATGAGCAGTTCTTC. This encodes CASSLDTNEQFF.

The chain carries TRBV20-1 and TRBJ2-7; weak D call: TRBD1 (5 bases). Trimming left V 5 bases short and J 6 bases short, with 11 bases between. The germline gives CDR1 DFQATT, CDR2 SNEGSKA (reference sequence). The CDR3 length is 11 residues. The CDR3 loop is CSAPQEREQYF. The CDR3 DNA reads TGCAGTGCTCCACAGGAGCGCGAGCAGTACTTC.

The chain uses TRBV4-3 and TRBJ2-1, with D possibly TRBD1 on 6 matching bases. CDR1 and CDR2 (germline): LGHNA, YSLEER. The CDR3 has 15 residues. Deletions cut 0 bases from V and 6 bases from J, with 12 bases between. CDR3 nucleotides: TGCGCCAGCAGCCAAGATGGTGGGGGCTTCAATGAGCAGTTCTTC. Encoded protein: CASSQDGGGFNEQFF.

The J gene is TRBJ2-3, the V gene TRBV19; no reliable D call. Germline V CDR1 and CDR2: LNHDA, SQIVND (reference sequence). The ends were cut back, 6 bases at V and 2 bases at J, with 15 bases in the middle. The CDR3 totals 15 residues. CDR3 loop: CASRPLEKDTDTQYF. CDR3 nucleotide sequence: TGTGCCAGTAGGCCCCTCGAGAAAGACACAGATACGCAGTATTTT.

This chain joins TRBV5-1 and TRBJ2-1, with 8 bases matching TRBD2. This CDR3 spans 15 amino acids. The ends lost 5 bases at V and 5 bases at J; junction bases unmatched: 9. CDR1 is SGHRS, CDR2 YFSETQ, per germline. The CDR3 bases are TGCGCCAGCAGAATCAGCACTAGCGGTGACAATGAGCAGTTCTTC. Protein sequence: CASRISTSGDNEQFF.

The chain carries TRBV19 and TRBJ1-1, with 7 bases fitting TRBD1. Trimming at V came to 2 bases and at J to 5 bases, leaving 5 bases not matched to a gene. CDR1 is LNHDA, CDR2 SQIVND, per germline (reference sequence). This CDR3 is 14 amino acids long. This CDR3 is CASSITGTATEAFF. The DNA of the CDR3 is TGTGCCAGTAGTATAACCGGGACAGCGACTGAAGCTTTCTTT.

The CDR3 DNA reads TGTGCCAGCAGCCAAAATCACGGCTATGGCTACACCTTC. Translation gives CASSQNHGYGYTF. The chain employs TRBV7-2 and TRBJ1-2; unclear D gene. The germline V gene has CDR1 SGHTA and CDR2 FQGNSA. This CDR3 contains 13 residues. The V end was cut by 5 bases, the J end by 4 bases, with 11 bases between.

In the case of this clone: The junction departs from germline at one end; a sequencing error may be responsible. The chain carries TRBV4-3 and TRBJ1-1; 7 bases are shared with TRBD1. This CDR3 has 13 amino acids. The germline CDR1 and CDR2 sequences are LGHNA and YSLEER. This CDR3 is CASTGALNTEAFF. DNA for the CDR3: TGCGCCAGTACAGGGGCGCTGAATACTGAAGCTTTCTTT.

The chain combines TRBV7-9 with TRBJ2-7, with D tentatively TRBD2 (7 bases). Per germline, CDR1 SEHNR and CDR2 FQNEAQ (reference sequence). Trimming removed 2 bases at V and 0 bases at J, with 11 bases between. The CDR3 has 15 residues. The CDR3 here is CASSLPGGSSYEQYF. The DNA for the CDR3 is TGTGCCAGCAGCTTACCGGGGGGCAGCTCCTACGAGCAGTACTTC.

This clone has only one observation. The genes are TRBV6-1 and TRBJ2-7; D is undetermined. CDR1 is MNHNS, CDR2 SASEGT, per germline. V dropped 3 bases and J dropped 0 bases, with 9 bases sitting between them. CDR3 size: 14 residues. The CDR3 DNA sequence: TGTGCCAGCAGTGAGCAGGCCAGCTCCTACGAGCAGTACTTC. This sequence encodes CASSEQASSYEQYF.

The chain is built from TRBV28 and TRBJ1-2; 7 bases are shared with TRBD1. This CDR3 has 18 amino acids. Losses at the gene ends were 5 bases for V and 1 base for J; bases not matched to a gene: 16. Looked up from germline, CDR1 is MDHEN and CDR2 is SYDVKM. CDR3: CASSTKNTGTDINYGYTF. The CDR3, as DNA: TGTGCCAGCAGTACCAAGAATACCGGGACAGATATTAACTATGGCTACACCTTC.

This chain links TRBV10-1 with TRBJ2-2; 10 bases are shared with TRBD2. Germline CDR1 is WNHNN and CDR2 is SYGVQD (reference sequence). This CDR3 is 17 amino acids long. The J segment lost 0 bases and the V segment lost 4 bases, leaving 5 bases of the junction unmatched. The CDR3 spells CASSALAGDANTGELFF. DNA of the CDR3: TGCGCCAGCAGTGCTCTAGCGGGGGATGCGAACACCGGGGAGCTGTTTTTT.

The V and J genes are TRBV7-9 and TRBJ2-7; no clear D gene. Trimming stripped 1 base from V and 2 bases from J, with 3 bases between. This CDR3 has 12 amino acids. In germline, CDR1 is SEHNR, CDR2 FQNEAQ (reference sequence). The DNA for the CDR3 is TGTGCCAGCAGCTTAGGCGCCTACGAGCAGTACTTC. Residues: CASSLGAYEQYF.